Sequencing of this T cell receptor (beta chain) was carried out in a study of CXCR3-negative and CXCR3-positive naive CD8 T cells. Preparation of TRB cDNA libraries relied on 5' RACE carrying UMI labels. Following a re-call of the 5' RACE reads, TCRdb has one entry per CDR3 protein and lacks DNA. Its table records several thousand distinct CDR3 sequences. The CDR3 spans 16 residues. CDR1 is MNHEY and CDR2 is SVGAGI in the germline V gene. Overall study findings and caveats: Greater hydrophobicity was found in TRB CDR3s of CXCR3-positive naive cells than of CXCR3-negative naive cells. Naive CXCR3-negative and CXCR3-positive cells had similar TRBV-TRBJ usage; memory differed. Much lower diversity was found in memory CD8+ cells, while both naive subsets had comparably high diversity.

About this clonotype itself: What it binds is not known.

Subsets of CD8+ T cells were each sorted in triplicate at approximately 300,000 cells apiece. Definition of naive CD8+ T cells rested on a CD45RO-CCR7+CD27+CD95- profile. The rearrangement uses TRBV6-5 and TRBJ2-1. The sample comprised naive CXCR3+ CD8+ T cells from blood. Subset specified: CD45RO-CCR7+CD27+CD95- naive CD8+ T cells expressing CXCR3 (TNR3+). This clonotype originated in a human donor in good health. Some clones in this sample may be carry-over from other donors' samples. CDR3 loop: CASSYSVWGSYNEQFF.